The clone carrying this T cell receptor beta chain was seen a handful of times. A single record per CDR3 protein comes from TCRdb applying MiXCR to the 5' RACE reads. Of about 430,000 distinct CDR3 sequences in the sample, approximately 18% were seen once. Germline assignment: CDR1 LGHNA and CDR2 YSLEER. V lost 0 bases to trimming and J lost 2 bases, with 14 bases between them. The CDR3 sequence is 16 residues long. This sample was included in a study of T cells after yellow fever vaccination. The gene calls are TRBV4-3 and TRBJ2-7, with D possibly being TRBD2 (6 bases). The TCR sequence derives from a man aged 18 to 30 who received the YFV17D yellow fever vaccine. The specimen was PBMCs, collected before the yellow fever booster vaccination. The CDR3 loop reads CASSQDFRGIPYEQYF. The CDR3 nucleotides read TGCGCCAGCAGCCAAGATTTTCGGGGGATCCCCTACGAGCAGTACTTC.